The entry below describes one T cell receptor (beta chain). Antigen unknown. Produced via immunoSEQ multiplex PCR; TCRdb's table is partial and in-frame only. The data show 100,000 to 120,000 clones, 85% to 90% seen once. Pooling was applied to second doses at about 4 or about 12 weeks. These data belong to a study of T cell responses to AZD1222 COVID-19 vaccine. Overall study results and limits: Most donors were white British and more were female, and clonal diversity was possibly underestimated. Just a handful of people given AZD1222 tested seropositive at baseline.

Germline V gives CDR1 MDHEN, CDR2 SYDVKM. The CDR3 totals 14 residues. Trimming took 2 bases from V and 1 from J, leaving 9 bases between them. The sample here was peripheral blood, taken 28 days after the second AZD1222 dose. The clonotype was recovered from an adult who received the AZD1222 COVID-19 vaccine. V gene TRBV28 combines with J gene TRBJ2-7; D unresolved. DNA for the CDR3: TGTGCCAGCAGTTTAATCGCAGCGTCCTACGAGCAGTACTTC. This encodes CASSLIAASYEQYF.